This entry is about one T cell receptor (beta chain). Its antigen is as yet unknown. CDR1 and CDR2 (germline): SGHDN, FVKESK. The CDR3 extends over 16 amino acids. V was cut by 0 bases and J by 0 bases, with 11 bases left in between. Nashville, Tennessee was home to all donors, who were Caucasian adults. On sorted subsets, replicate PCRs used about 180 ng DNA, or 25,000 to 35,000 T cell genomes. In the source study's methods: Filtering of immunoSEQ junctional sequences could not match full-length read filtering. Using immunoSEQ multiplex PCR, the repertoire was profiled, and TCRdb retains in-frame clones only, with some absent. For V, J and clone size, that table is used; D and trimming come from the DNA. Of about 610,000 clones listed, approximately 97% are singletons. These data belong to a study of shared clonotypes between healthy human individuals. Study-wide results and caveats: When compared with the clonotypes that were shared by all four sorted-subset donors, the non-shared clonotypes turned out to have lower generation probabilities.

Sequencing was done on a sample of naive CD4+ T cells sorted from blood. This sample's subset: CD45RA+ positively selected. The TCR originated in a woman aged 30 to 39 in good health. The chain carries TRBV14 and TRBJ1-1; D may be TRBD1 (5 bases). CDR3 bases: TGTGCCAGCAGCCAAGATTTGGGGGTGTTGAACACTGAAGCTTTCTTT. This sequence encodes CASSQDLGVLNTEAFF.